This T cell receptor beta chain was found in a study of radiotherapy plus CTLA-4 blockade in lung cancer. About the research overall: Among all patients, 18% showed objective responses, while 30% to 35% had disease control. Study results and caveats: The best predictor of response was reported to be early blood T cell clone dynamics, with interferon-beta. Subsequent to radiotherapy plus ipilimumab, tumor-derived TCR clones underwent expansion in blood.

Only in-frame clones appear in the TCRdb table, and some are missing; sequencing was by immunoSEQ multiplex PCR. Counted here are around 82,000 clones, approximately 86% occurring once; the ten biggest clones make up roughly a sixth. CDR1 and CDR2 (germline): SGHAT, FQNNGV. The CDR3 sequence is 15 residues long. V lost 9 bases to trimming and J lost 4 bases; unmatched junction nucleotides: 13. Notes on this clone: Its antigen is not known.

Here the sequenced sample was peripheral blood, taken from a patient treated with radiotherapy plus ipilimumab. The sequence came from a human donor with non-small cell lung cancer that progressed on radiotherapy plus ipilimumab. This chain connects TRBV11-2 to TRBJ2-5; TRBD1 aligns across 8 bases. CDR3 nucleotides: TGTGCCAGAAACATACGGAACAGGGGGGTAGAGACCCAGTACTTC. Its protein product is CARNIRNRGVETQYF.